This T cell receptor beta chain was found in a study of blood T cell repertoires in COVID-19. The germline CDR1 and CDR2 sequences are SSHAT and FNYEAQ (reference sequence). The V and J ends lost 1 base and 5 bases, in that order; junction bases with no gene match: 8. The CDR3 is 16 residues long. The method was immunoSEQ multiplex PCR; TCRdb's version includes in-frame clones alone and lacks a portion of them. The table includes fewer than 350,000 clones, 70% to 90% detected once. V is TRBV7-7 and J is TRBJ2-5; the match to TRBD2 covers 9 bases. The receptor was isolated from a woman in her seventies with COVID-19, enrolled during active disease. Sequencing was done on a sample of peripheral blood. Here the CDR3 reads CASSLGGSGGRETQYF. The DNA for the CDR3 is TGTGCCAGCAGCTTAGGAGGTAGCGGGGGCCGGGAGACCCAGTACTTC.